The source of this TCR beta chain is a study of cytomegalovirus exposure and HLA in healthy donors. The sample holds one count of this clone. PCR amplification relied on 60 Vbeta primers (plus 13 Jbeta primers). TCRdb's table, derived via immunoSEQ multiplex PCR, lists solely in-frame clones and lacks some. The table lists about 160,000 clones, roughly three quarters of them singletons. Germline CDR1 is LNHNV and CDR2 is YYDKDF (reference sequence). The CDR3 runs to 13 residues. V was pared by 8 bases and J by 9 bases, with 19 bases between. This TCR was recovered from a middle-aged woman in good health and CMV-seropositive. The V call is TRBV15, the J call TRBJ2-5, with D possibly TRBD1 on 6 matching bases. Material: PBMCs. CDR3 nucleotides: TGTGCCACCGGACAGTCCCTCCTGGGGGCCCAGTACTTC. Translating it yields CATGQSLLGAQYF.